This T cell receptor (beta chain) is drawn from a study of cytomegalovirus exposure and HLA in healthy donors. On the study more broadly: The early release's HLA-typed donors yielded approximately 85 million unique TCRs. Study-wide results and caveats: Highest at DRB1 and lowest at HLA-C, TCR association rates differed among HLA loci in a later analysis. Rarity characterized most TCR sequences, yet some public TCRs appeared in many donors.

This CDR3 contains 15 residues. Trimming removed 4 bases at V and 5 bases at J, with 14 bases between. Germline V gene sequence: CDR1 SEHNR, CDR2 FQNEAQ (reference sequence). About this clone itself: Its antigen is as yet unknown.

The primer mix had 60 Vbeta and 13 Jbeta primers. Assay: immunoSEQ multiplex PCR; the TCRdb copy retains only in-frame clones and omits some. This table holds 40,000 or so clones. Sequencing input: PBMCs. The chain carries TRBV7-9 and TRBJ1-4, with D perhaps matching TRBD1 (5 bases). The receptor's source is a male donor in good health and CMV-seronegative. The CDR3, as DNA: TGTGCCAGCAGCTCGGACATGAAAGTGAATGAAAAACTGTTTTTT. The encoded protein is CASSSDMKVNEKLFF.